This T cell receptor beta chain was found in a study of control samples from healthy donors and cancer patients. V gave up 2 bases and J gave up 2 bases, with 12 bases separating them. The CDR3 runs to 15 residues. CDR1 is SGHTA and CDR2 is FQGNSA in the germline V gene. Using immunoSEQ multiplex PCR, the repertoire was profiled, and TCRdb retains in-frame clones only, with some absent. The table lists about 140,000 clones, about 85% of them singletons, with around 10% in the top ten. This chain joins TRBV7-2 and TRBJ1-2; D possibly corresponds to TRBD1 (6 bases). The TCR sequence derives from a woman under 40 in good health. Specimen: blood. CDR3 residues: CASSLLGRGNYGYTF. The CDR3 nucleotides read TGTGCCAGCAGCTTACTGGGCAGGGGAAACTATGGCTACACCTTC.